A single T cell receptor beta chain is shown here with its context. Its specificity is not known. Sequenced with the Oncomine TCR Beta short-read assay was DNA taken from cultured CD4+ T cells. TCRdb called the PCR reads again in MiXCR, with one record for every CDR3 protein. Of about 15,000 distinct CDR3 sequences in the sample, about 48% were seen once. The entry originates in a study of vaccination and CD4 T cells after COVID-19. Study at large: Convalescents were six males and four females, two of them Hispanic. Samples were taken after vaccination, a median of around 67 days after dose two, with a range of 14 to 241.

Documented treatment: roughly 10-day PBMC culture with coronavirus spike peptide pools or control peptides (ViraFEST assay). CDR3 length: 15 amino acids. With 7 bases removed from V and 6 bases from J, the gap between germline ends came to 16 bases. CDR1 is MNHNS and CDR2 is SASEGT in the germline V gene. The sequenced sample was CD4+ T cells from blood, cultured in vitro. The TCR sequence derives from a human donor who had recovered from COVID-19. V and J are TRBV6-1 and TRBJ1-6, with a weak D call TRBD1 (5 bases). CDR3: CASTLGGATNSPLHF. In nucleotides, the CDR3 is TGTGCCAGCACCCTGGGGGGAGCAACTAATTCACCCCTCCACTTT.